This T cell receptor (beta chain) was sequenced during a study of blood T cell repertoires in COVID-19. Clones were sequenced by immunoSEQ multiplex PCR, and TCRdb holds only the in-frame ones, with some missing. The sample holds nearly 250,000 clones, 70% to 90% seen once. This CDR3 contains 15 residues. Deletions cut 0 bases from V and 7 bases from J, with 10 bases between. Germline V gives CDR1 MNHEY, CDR2 SVGAGI. The source is a woman aged 45-65 years with acute COVID-19. The chain couples TRBV6-5 to TRBJ1-6, with D possibly matching TRBD1 (6 bases). The sequencing sample was made of PBMCs or T cells enriched from blood (not recorded which). In nucleotides, the CDR3 is TGTGCCAGCAGTTACTCCCGGACAGTCAATTCACCCCTCCACTTT. It codes for CASSYSRTVNSPLHF.